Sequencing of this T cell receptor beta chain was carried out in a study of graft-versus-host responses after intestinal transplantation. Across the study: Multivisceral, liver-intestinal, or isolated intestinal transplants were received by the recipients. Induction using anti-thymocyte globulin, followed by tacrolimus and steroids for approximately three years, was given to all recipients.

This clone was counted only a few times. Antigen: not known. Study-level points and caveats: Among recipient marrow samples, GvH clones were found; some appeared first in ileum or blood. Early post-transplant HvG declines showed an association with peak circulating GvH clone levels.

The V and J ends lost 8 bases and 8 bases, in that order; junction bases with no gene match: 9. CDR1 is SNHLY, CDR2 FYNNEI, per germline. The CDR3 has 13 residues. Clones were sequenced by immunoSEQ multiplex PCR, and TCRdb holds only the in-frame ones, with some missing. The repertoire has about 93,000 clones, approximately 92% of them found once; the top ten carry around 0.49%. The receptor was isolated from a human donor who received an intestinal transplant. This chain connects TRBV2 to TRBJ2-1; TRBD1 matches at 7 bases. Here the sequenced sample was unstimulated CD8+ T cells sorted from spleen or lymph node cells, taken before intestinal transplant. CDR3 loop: CASRVLGGDEQFF. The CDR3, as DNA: TGTGCCAGCCGGGTGCTAGGGGGCGATGAGCAGTTCTTC.